This is a list of T cell receptor beta chains from one sample in a study of T-cell memory formation after mild COVID-19. Using its own MiXCR run on the 5' RACE reads, TCRdb lists one record per CDR3 protein. The sample contains around 200,000 distinct CDR3 sequences, 16% of which appear only once. Sequencing used PBMCs or a T cell subset sorted from them (not recorded which). The receptors shown here come from an adult woman who had mild COVID-19 (a few samples of this study predate the infection). Cell type and time point are not known. CDR3s include the opening cysteine and the closing phenylalanine or tryptophan. A D gene is named only where the DNA matches it firmly. Part of the rows lack a size; the others show once, few, many or a class for expanded clones.

size: -; V: TRBV12-3/TRBV12-4; J: TRBJ1-5; D: -; length: 15; DNA: TGTGCCAGCAGTTTAGGGGGGGCGAACAATCAGCCCCAGCATTTT; CDR3: CASSLGGANNQPQHF
size: -; V: TRBV24-1; J: TRBJ2-3; D: -; length: 17; DNA: TGTGCCACCAGTGATTATATTTCTACCGGGACCACAGATACGCAGTATTTT; CDR3: CATSDYISTGTTDTQYF
size: few; V: TRBV15; J: TRBJ2-5; D: -; length: 14; DNA: TGTGCCACCAGCAGAGATAAAGGAGGAGAGACCCAGTACTTC; CDR3: CATSRDKGGETQYF
size: few; V: TRBV7-3; J: TRBJ2-7; D: -; length: 15; DNA: TGTGCCAGCAGCTTAAGTGGGGTACGCTCCTACGAGCAGTACTTC; CDR3: CASSLSGVRSYEQYF
size: few; V: TRBV12-3/TRBV12-4; J: TRBJ2-1; D: TRBD2; length: 14; DNA: TGTGCCAGCAGTTTGCTAGCGGGAGTAGGTGAGCAGTTCTTC; CDR3: CASSLLAGVGEQFF
size: few; V: TRBV5-1; J: TRBJ2-5; D: -; length: 17; DNA: TGCGCCAGCAGCTGGGGACCCGCATACCAACCGCAAGAGACCCAGTACTTC; CDR3: CASSWGPAYQPQETQYF
size: few; V: TRBV12-5; J: TRBJ2-1; D: -; length: 14; DNA: TGTGCTAGTGGTTTGGGACGACAGATCAATGAGCAGTTCTTC; CDR3: CASGLGRQINEQFF
size: few; V: TRBV5-5; J: TRBJ2-7; D: -; length: 15; DNA: TGTGCCAGCAGCTTGGTAGGCAGGGGCGACTACGAGCAGTACTTC; CDR3: CASSLVGRGDYEQYF
size: few; V: TRBV25-1; J: TRBJ2-2; D: TRBD2; length: 16; DNA: TGTGCCAGCAGGACAAGGGCTAGCGGGAACACCGGGGAGCTGTTTTTT; CDR3: CASRTRASGNTGELFF
size: -; V: TRBV24-1; J: TRBJ2-2; D: -; length: 17; DNA: TGTGCCACCAGTGATAACGGGAGAGGGTTCGACACCGGGGAGCTGTTTTTT; CDR3: CATSDNGRGFDTGELFF
size: -; V: TRBV6-1; J: TRBJ1-5; D: TRBD1; length: 15; DNA: TGTGCCAGCAGTGTGAGGACAGGGAGCAATCAGCCCCAGCATTTT; CDR3: CASSVRTGSNQPQHF
size: few; V: TRBV4-1; J: TRBJ1-3; D: -; length: 13; DNA: TGCGCCAGCAGCCTATGGTCTGGAAACACCATATATTTT; CDR3: CASSLWSGNTIYF
size: -; V: TRBV7-3; J: TRBJ2-1; D: -; length: 15; DNA: TGTGCCAGCAGCTTAAGTGGGCCGTCCTACAATGAGCAGTTCTTC; CDR3: CASSLSGPSYNEQFF
size: few; V: TRBV5-1; J: TRBJ2-3; D: -; length: 17; DNA: TGCGCCAGCAGTGTGTCCCGAAGGGTAACTAGCACAGATACGCAGTATTTT; CDR3: CASSVSRRVTSTDTQYF